The entry below describes one T cell receptor (beta chain). Using immunoSEQ multiplex PCR, the repertoire was profiled, and TCRdb retains in-frame clones only, with some absent. The table has some 340,000 clones, 85% seen once. The CDR3 extends over 14 amino acids. The V end was cut by 0 bases, the J end by 9 bases, with 12 bases between. In germline, CDR1 is MNHNS, CDR2 SASEGT. The sample originates from a study of blood T cell repertoires in COVID-19. Sequencing was carried out using peripheral blood. This TCR was sampled from a woman under 30 with acute or convalescent COVID-19. V is TRBV6-1 and J is TRBJ1-5, with TRBD1 as a possible D gene (6 bases). The DNA of the CDR3 is TGTGCCAGCAGTGAAGCTCTCCAAGGGGGGCCCCAGCATTTT. Translation: CASSEALQGGPQHF.